The present entry profiles one TCR beta chain with its context. This entry belongs to a study of blood T cell repertoires in COVID-19. Per the study methods: Nucleated cell counts were estimated from reference gene primer amplification. Profiled with immunoSEQ multiplex PCR; TCRdb holds only in-frame clones, not every one. That table is the source of V, J and clone size, and D and trimming were worked out from the DNA. The sample shows hundreds of thousands of clones, approximately 78% of them seen only once. V shed 1 base, J shed 2 bases, and the junction held 5 bases outside the gene matches. Germline V gives CDR1 SQVTM, CDR2 ANQGSEA. The CDR3 runs to 15 residues.

The clonotype comes from a woman in her sixties with active or convalescent COVID-19. Sequenced sample: peripheral blood. This chain uses TRBV29-1 with TRBJ2-3, with TRBD1 matching 8 bases. As DNA, the CDR3 is TGCAGCGTTGAAGGGGGGACAGGAGTCACAGATACGCAGTATTTT. It translates to CSVEGGTGVTDTQYF.